What follows are 13 T cell receptor beta chains derived from one specimen sequenced in a study of T cells in Graves' hyperthyroidism and ophthalmopathy. Amplification targeted TCR beta CDR3 regions from RNA transcripts. HTBI primers were the set used in a first-round RT-PCR of the TCR CDR3. TCRdb re-called the multiplex PCR reads through MiXCR, storing one row per CDR3 protein. The data hold around 450,000 distinct CDR3 sequences, with roughly 13% observed a single time. The specimen was blood. These receptor sequences come from a woman between 18 and 29 years old with Graves' hyperthyroidism.

The rearrangement joins TRBV2 to TRBJ2-7, with D unresolved. The CDR3 has 12 amino acids. In germline, CDR1 is SNHLY, CDR2 FYNNEI. The V end lost 7 bases, the J end lost 2 bases, and 9 bases lay between the germline ends. The CDR3 loop reads CASIEEPYEQYF. The CDR3 region has the DNA TGTGCCAGCATTGAGGAGCCCTACGAGCAGTACTTC.

The chain joins TRBV2 to TRBJ2-1, with D uncertain. The V end was cut by 4 bases, the J end by 8 bases, with 15 bases between. This CDR3 contains 14 residues. Germline lookup yields CDR1 SNHLY and CDR2 FYNNEI. CDR3 protein: CASSATPREHEQFF. The CDR3 nucleotides read TGTGCCAGCAGTGCAACCCCTAGAGAACATGAGCAGTTCTTC.

This clonotype has ten or more counts. CDR3 bases: TGTGCCAGCAGCCAAGATCAGTCCAGGGGAAAACTGTTTTTT. This gives the protein CASSQDQSRGKLFF. The chain links TRBV3-1 to TRBJ1-4; possible D gene TRBD1, 6 bases. There are 14 residues in the CDR3. Deletions cut 0 bases from V and 10 bases from J, with 12 bases between. Looked up from germline, CDR1 is LGHDT and CDR2 is YNNKEL (reference sequence).

This clonotype was seen many times. The V call is TRBV11-2, the J call TRBJ2-5; 9 nucleotides align to TRBD1. Losses at the gene ends were 4 bases for V and 5 bases for J; bases not matched to a gene: 5. Germline assignment: CDR1 SGHAT and CDR2 FQNNGV. This CDR3 is 14 amino acids long. CDR3 nucleotide sequence: TGTGCCAGCAGCTCCGGACAGGGGAGGGAGACCCAGTACTTC. It yields the protein CASSSGQGRETQYF.

The table lists this clonotype with many counts. The rearrangement uses TRBV27 and TRBJ2-1; 9 bases agree with TRBD2. The germline CDR1 and CDR2 sequences are MNHEY and SMNVEV (reference sequence). Germline trimming cut 7 bases from V and 2 bases from J; bases unmatched to any gene: 6. This CDR3 spans 15 amino acids. In DNA form, the CDR3 reads TGTGCCAGCACTCCGGGACTAGCAACCTACAATGAGCAGTTCTTC. Translated: CASTPGLATYNEQFF.

Only a few counts were recorded for this clonotype. The rearrangement joins TRBV27 to TRBJ2-3; D gene uncertain. V was shortened by 4 bases and J by 2 bases, with 10 bases between the two germline ends. CDR3 length: 14 amino acids. In germline, CDR1 is MNHEY, CDR2 SMNVEV (reference sequence). The CDR3 protein is CASSSDAFTDTQYF. CDR3 nucleotides: TGTGCCAGCAGTTCTGATGCGTTCACAGATACGCAGTATTTT.

This clonotype occurred many times. The chain recombines TRBV20-1 with TRBJ2-7, with 8 bases identical to TRBD1. This CDR3 contains 15 residues. CDR1 and CDR2 (germline): DFQATT, SNEGSKA (reference sequence). Trimming cost V 0 bases and J 7 bases; bases outside gene matches: 11. The CDR3 sequence is CSARDPDRGLVEQYF. The CDR3 DNA reads TGCAGTGCTAGAGATCCCGACAGGGGCTTAGTGGAGCAGTACTTC.

This clonotype showed up just a few times. The CDR3 here is CASSLMAGSQETQYF. CDR3 coding DNA: TGTGCCAGCAGCTTAATGGCGGGGAGCCAAGAGACCCAGTACTTC. The V call is TRBV7-3, the J call TRBJ2-5; perhaps TRBD2 as D (6 bases). CDR3 length: 15 amino acids. V was cut by 1 base and J by 1 base, with 10 bases left in between. Germline V gene data show CDR1 as SGHTA and CDR2 as FQGTGA.

There are many counts of this clonotype. The J gene is TRBJ1-2, the V gene TRBV7-2; 9 bases line up with TRBD1. Losses at the gene ends were 4 bases for V and 8 bases for J; bases not matched to a gene: 8. Germline-derived CDR1 and CDR2 are SGHTA and FQGNSA. There are 14 residues in the CDR3. CDR3 loop: CASSSRDRVSGYTF. The CDR3 DNA follows: TGTGCCAGCAGCTCTCGGGACAGGGTATCAGGCTACACCTTC.

This clonotype came up many times. V and J are TRBV28 and TRBJ2-7, with D unclear. The CDR3 extends over 12 amino acids. CDR1 is MDHEN and CDR2 is SYDVKM in the germline V gene. V was trimmed by 1 base and J by 4 bases, leaving 5 bases between them. The CDR3 coding sequence is TGTGCCAGCAGTTTATACAGATACGAGCAGTACTTC. Translated, it gives CASSLYRYEQYF.

The gene calls are TRBV7-9 and TRBJ2-5; 7 bases agree with TRBD1. Unmatched junction bases numbered 7, after V lost 5 bases and J lost 1 base. This CDR3 is built from 15 residues. Germline V gives CDR1 SEHNR, CDR2 FQNEAQ (reference sequence). In nucleotides, the CDR3 is TGTGCCAGCAGCCCGGGACAGATCATCCAAGAGACCCAGTACTTC. The encoded protein is CASSPGQIIQETQYF.

This chain uses TRBV19 with TRBJ1-5; D unresolved. The CDR3 consists of 15 residues. CDR1 is LNHDA, CDR2 SQIVND, per germline (reference sequence). V lost 3 bases and J 0 bases, leaving 9 bases between the germline ends. This chain's CDR3 is CASSMGQLSNQPQHF. The CDR3 DNA sequence: TGTGCCAGTAGTATGGGCCAGCTTAGCAATCAGCCCCAGCATTTT.

This clonotype was counted ten times or more. This sequence joins TRBV7-2 and TRBJ2-7, with 9 bases fitting TRBD1. CDR3 length equals 14 residues. From germline, CDR1 is SGHTA and CDR2 FQGNSA. V lost 1 base to trimming and J lost 3 bases; unmatched junction nucleotides: 1. The CDR3 protein is CASSLDRGHYEQYF. CDR3 in DNA: TGTGCCAGCAGCTTAGACAGGGGGCACTACGAGCAGTACTTC.